This T cell receptor (beta chain) originates from a study of OX40 agonist ivuxolimab in advanced cancers. CDR3 size: 15 residues. The germline gives CDR1 LNHDA, CDR2 SQIVND (reference sequence). V was clipped by 6 bases and J by 0 bases, with 13 bases between them. The data were produced by immunoSEQ multiplex PCR, yet TCRdb's version contains in-frame clones alone and is incomplete. The sample holds nearly 25,000 clones; approximately 78% are singletons and the top ten take over 1.1%. The source of this sequence is an adult with an advanced solid tumor such as melanoma, head and neck, liver or kidney cancer. This specimen consisted of CD4+ or CD8+ T cells sorted from blood, obtained in a trial of the OX40 agonist ivuxolimab. The chain has TRBV19 and TRBJ2-3, with D perhaps matching TRBD2 (5 bases). The CDR3 spells CASRWRRSSTDTQYF. As DNA, the CDR3 is TGTGCCAGTAGATGGAGGCGTTCTAGCACAGATACGCAGTATTTT.